This TCR beta chain was documented in a study of shared clonotypes between healthy human individuals. Looking at the study overall: CD4 naive and memory got three plates each, CD8 naive two, CD8 memory one.

Here immunoSEQ multiplex PCR was the method, and the copy in TCRdb shows in-frame clones only, minus some. This table holds over a million clones, 95% to 99% found once. Adult donors, all healthy and HIV-negative, had no recent acute infections or vaccinations. There are 14 residues in the CDR3. Germline V gene sequence: CDR1 SGDLS, CDR2 YYNGEE. V lost 0 bases, J lost 7 bases, and 7 bases stayed unmatched. The sample consisted of naive CD4+ T cells sorted from blood. Sample subset: CD45RA+ positively selected. The TCR sequence derives from a man aged 30 to 45 in good health. The J gene is TRBJ2-7, the V gene TRBV9; the match to TRBD2 covers 7 bases. CDR3 bases: TGTGCCAGCAGCGTAGACGCGGGAGATGGTGAGCAGTACTTC. Translation: CASSVDAGDGEQYF.